This is a list of T cell receptor beta chains from one sample in a study of blood T cells in healthy people across ages. TCRdb passed the 5' RACE reads through MiXCR, listing each CDR3 protein once. This sample yields about 580,000 distinct CDR3 sequences, of which 45% to 55% are seen a single time; approximately 25% belongs to the top ten. Sequencing was carried out using blood. Receptor source: a man aged 80 or over in good health. The CDR3 runs from the conserved cysteine through the conserved F or W. The D gene is left open where the match is weak. Size is stated for part of the rows, as once, few or many counts, or as a class when the clone is expanded.

V: TRBV7-2
D: TRBD2
J: TRBJ2-3
size: few
CDR3: CASSLVSGRFTDTQYF
DNA: TGTGCCAGCAGCTTAGTTAGCGGGAGGTTCACAGATACGCAGTATTTT

V: TRBV4-1
D: TRBD2
J: TRBJ2-1
size: -
CDR3: CASGQDQTSLYNEQFF
DNA: TGCGCCAGCGGCCAAGATCAGACTAGCCTCTACAATGAGCAGTTCTTC

V: TRBV29-1
D: -
J: TRBJ2-5
size: -
CDR3: CSVDKLRETQYF
DNA: TGCAGCGTTGACAAACTGAGAGAGACCCAGTACTTC

V: TRBV6-5
D: -
J: TRBJ2-7
size: -
CDR3: CANSYVGGRSSYGQYF
DNA: TGTGCCAACAGTTACGTGGGGGGGCGGTCGTCCTACGGGCAGTACTTC

V: TRBV20-1
D: TRBD2
J: TRBJ2-3
size: once
CDR3: CSATSGGATDTQYF
DNA: TGCAGTGCTACTAGCGGGGGGGCCACAGATACGCAGTATTTT

V: TRBV6-5
D: -
J: TRBJ2-6
size: few
CDR3: CASSSARPGGSGANVLTF
DNA: TGTGCCAGCAGTTCCGCCCGGCCCGGGGGATCTGGGGCCAACGTCCTGACTTTC

V: TRBV7-9
D: -
J: TRBJ2-1
size: few
CDR3: CASSLGAFNEQFF
DNA: TGTGCCAGCAGCTTAGGTGCTTTCAATGAGCAGTTCTTC

V: TRBV7-2
D: -
J: TRBJ2-2
size: -
CDR3: CASSPGGTANTGELFF
DNA: TGTGCCAGCAGTCCAGGGGGGACGGCGAACACCGGGGAGCTGTTTTTT

V: TRBV7-2
D: -
J: TRBJ1-4
size: few
CDR3: CASSLAGTAEKLFF
DNA: TGTGCCAGCAGCTTGGCGGGGACGGCAGAAAAACTGTTTTTT

V: TRBV9
D: TRBD1
J: TRBJ1-1
size: -
CDR3: CASSVLPGQGPMNTEAFF
DNA: TGTGCCAGCAGCGTACTACCGGGACAGGGGCCGATGAACACTGAAGCTTTCTTT

V: TRBV29-1
D: -
J: TRBJ1-1
size: -
CDR3: CSVVEVNTEAFF
DNA: TGCAGCGTCGTTGAGGTGAACACTGAAGCTTTCTTT

V: TRBV3-1
D: -
J: TRBJ1-6
size: few
CDR3: CASSAEGGAYSPLHF
DNA: TGTGCCAGCAGCGCAGAAGGGGGGGCCTATTCACCCCTCCACTTT

V: TRBV4-3
D: -
J: TRBJ2-7
size: -
CDR3: CASSQDEGSDEQYF
DNA: TGCGCCAGCAGCCAAGATGAGGGAAGCGACGAGCAGTACTTC

V: TRBV3-1
D: -
J: TRBJ2-7
size: few
CDR3: CASSQEFYEQYF
DNA: TGTGCCAGCAGCCAAGAATTTTACGAGCAGTACTTC

V: TRBV10-1
D: -
J: TRBJ2-3
size: -
CDR3: CASSDAGGRTDTQYF
DNA: TGCGCCAGCAGTGATGCAGGCGGTCGCACAGATACGCAGTATTTT

V: TRBV3-1
D: TRBD2
J: TRBJ2-7
size: few
CDR3: CASSHLGLAGYEQYF
DNA: TGTGCCAGCAGCCACTTGGGACTAGCAGGTTACGAGCAGTACTTC

V: TRBV12-3/TRBV12-4
D: -
J: TRBJ1-2
size: few
CDR3: CASSSDSRNYGYTF
DNA: TGTGCCAGCAGTTCAGACTCTAGAAACTATGGCTACACCTTC

V: TRBV7-9
D: -
J: TRBJ1-1
size: -
CDR3: CASSGQGPRTEAFF
DNA: TGTGCCAGCAGCGGCCAGGGGCCGAGGACTGAAGCTTTCTTT

V: TRBV7-2
D: -
J: TRBJ2-7
size: -
CDR3: CASSDSLLQYEQYF
DNA: TGTGCCAGCAGCGACAGCCTCCTACAATACGAGCAGTACTTC

V: TRBV20-1
D: -
J: TRBJ1-6
size: -
CDR3: CSARRDANSPLHF
DNA: TGCAGTGCTAGAAGGGACGCTAATTCACCCCTCCACTTT

V: TRBV4-2
D: -
J: TRBJ2-6
size: -
CDR3: CASSREISGANVLTF
DNA: TGTGCCAGCAGCAGGGAAATCTCTGGGGCCAACGTCCTGACTTTC

V: TRBV12-3/TRBV12-4
D: -
J: TRBJ2-7
size: -
CDR3: CASKPRGEGILQYF
DNA: TGTGCCAGCAAACCCCGTGGAGAAGGCATACTTCAGTACTTC

V: TRBV20-1
D: -
J: TRBJ2-1
size: -
CDR3: CSAGASSYNEQFF
DNA: TGCAGTGCTGGTGCAAGCTCCTACAATGAGCAGTTCTTC

V: TRBV6-5
D: TRBD2
J: TRBJ2-1
size: -
CDR3: CASSYSRGWEGNEQFF
DNA: TGTGCCAGCAGTTACTCGCGGGGGTGGGAGGGGAATGAGCAGTTCTTC

V: TRBV12-3/TRBV12-4
D: TRBD2
J: TRBJ2-7
size: few
CDR3: CASSFATSAFGIEQYF
DNA: TGTGCCAGCAGTTTCGCCACTAGCGCCTTTGGGATCGAGCAGTACTTC

V: TRBV4-3
D: -
J: TRBJ1-4
size: -
CDR3: CASSQGTSTNEKLFF
DNA: TGCGCCAGCAGCCAGGGGACCTCGACTAATGAAAAACTGTTTTTT

V: TRBV7-9
D: TRBD1
J: TRBJ2-7
size: -
CDR3: CASSLDLGTGSYEQYF
DNA: TGTGCCAGCAGCTTAGATCTCGGGACAGGGTCCTACGAGCAGTACTTC

V: TRBV20-1
D: -
J: TRBJ1-1
size: -
CDR3: CSARDPGLNTEAFF
DNA: TGCAGTGCTAGAGATCCGGGACTTAACACTGAAGCTTTCTTT

V: TRBV12-3/TRBV12-4
D: TRBD1
J: TRBJ2-2
size: few
CDR3: CAGTGVTGELFF
DNA: TGTGCCGGGACAGGGGTCACCGGGGAGCTGTTTTTT

V: TRBV7-8
D: -
J: TRBJ2-1
size: many
CDR3: CASSPGQNNEQFF
DNA: TGTGCCAGCAGCCCCGGACAGAACAATGAGCAGTTCTTC

V: TRBV6-2/TRBV6-3
D: -
J: TRBJ1-1
size: -
CDR3: CASSSQVRAFF
DNA: TGTGCCAGCAGTTCCCAGGTACGAGCTTTCTTT

V: TRBV29-1
D: -
J: TRBJ2-3
size: -
CDR3: CSALGTTDTQYF
DNA: TGCAGCGCGCTGGGGACGACAGATACGCAGTATTTT

V: TRBV6-5
D: -
J: TRBJ1-3
size: -
CDR3: CASRRTQGTGNTIYF
DNA: TGTGCCAGCAGACGAACTCAGGGGACTGGAAACACCATATATTTT

V: TRBV10-3
D: TRBD1
J: TRBJ2-7
size: -
CDR3: CAISGGSVPGQGAYEQYF
DNA: TGTGCCATCAGTGGTGGCTCCGTTCCGGGACAGGGAGCCTACGAGCAGTACTTC

V: TRBV14
D: -
J: TRBJ2-7
size: -
CDR3: CASSQESVPSYEQYF
DNA: TGTGCCAGCAGCCAAGAGAGCGTGCCAAGCTACGAGCAGTACTTC

V: TRBV4-1
D: TRBD2
J: TRBJ2-3
size: -
CDR3: CAGSQEVVAGPRSEDTQYF
DNA: TGCGCCGGCAGCCAAGAAGTGGTAGCGGGGCCGCGAAGTGAAGATACGCAGTATTTT

V: TRBV7-2
D: TRBD2
J: TRBJ2-7
size: few
CDR3: CASSSGGAGKYYEQYF
DNA: TGTGCCAGCAGCAGCGGGGGAGCAGGGAAGTACTACGAGCAGTACTTC

V: TRBV20-1
D: TRBD2
J: TRBJ2-3
size: few
CDR3: CSAKRPSGFPDTQYF
DNA: TGCAGTGCTAAGCGGCCTAGCGGGTTTCCAGATACGCAGTATTTT

V: TRBV14
D: TRBD2
J: TRBJ2-1
size: many
CDR3: CASSHPKRGYWDEQFF
DNA: TGTGCCAGCAGTCACCCCAAGCGGGGGTATTGGGATGAGCAGTTCTTC

V: TRBV7-9
D: TRBD2
J: TRBJ2-3
size: once
CDR3: CASSSTGLAGGTDTQYF
DNA: TGTGCCAGCAGCTCCACAGGACTAGCGGGAGGCACAGATACGCAGTATTTT

V: TRBV6-2/TRBV6-3
D: TRBD1
J: TRBJ1-4
size: once
CDR3: CASSYAGQGLRSTNEKLFF
DNA: TGTGCCAGCAGTTACGCGGGACAGGGGTTACGTTCGACTAATGAAAAACTGTTTTTT